The following is a T cell receptor (beta chain) sequence with its context. Assay used: immunoSEQ multiplex PCR; TCRdb lists only in-frame clones, some missing. The table has about 110,000 clones, about 88% seen once. Germline CDR1 LGHNA, CDR2 YSLEER. With 4 bases removed from V and 3 bases from J, the gap between germline ends came to 16 bases. The CDR3 length is 16 residues. The data are from a study of blood T cell repertoires in COVID-19. Study information: PBMCs, B-cell-depleted T cells, or T cells provided the cDNA or gDNA that made up the material.

The sample was peripheral blood. The sequence derives from an older woman who had recovered from COVID-19. This chain links TRBV4-3 with TRBJ2-1; possible D gene TRBD2, 6 bases. The CDR3 reads CASSPRTTLYYNEQFF. CDR3 nucleotides: TGCGCCAGCAGCCCCCGGACTACCCTCTACTACAATGAGCAGTTCTTC.